A single sample is the source of the 15 T cell receptor beta chains below, sequenced in a study of control samples from healthy donors and cancer patients. Profiled with immunoSEQ multiplex PCR; TCRdb holds only in-frame clones, not every one. This sample has some 120,000 clones, with about 83% found just once. The sample was blood. Receptors were obtained from a man aged 25-40 years in good health.

The chain combines TRBV2 with TRBJ2-5, with 8 nucleotides matching TRBD2. CDR3 size: 14 residues. Per germline, CDR1 SNHLY and CDR2 FYNNEI. The trim removed 6 bases at V and 5 bases at J, leaving 8 bases unmatched. CDR3 protein: CASRGSSGWETQYF. The CDR3 bases are TGTGCCAGCAGGGGTTCTAGCGGGTGGGAGACCCAGTACTTC.

V usage is TRBV6-2 or TRBV6-3 and J usage is TRBJ1-1; D ambiguous. Germline V gene lookup returns CDR1 MNHEY and CDR2 SVGEGT. The V and J ends lost 5 bases and 6 bases respectively, with 13 bases between them. The CDR3 spans 13 residues. The CDR3 sequence is CASSAGFPAEAFF. The CDR3 region has the DNA TGTGCCAGCAGTGCAGGCTTTCCCGCTGAAGCTTTCTTT.

V gene TRBV6-5 combines with J gene TRBJ1-2; unclear D gene. The CDR3 loop spans 13 amino acids. Per germline, CDR1 MNHEY and CDR2 SVGAGI. V gave up 2 bases and J gave up 3 bases, with 7 bases separating them. The CDR3 protein is CASSYGVHYGYTF. The CDR3 nucleotides read TGTGCCAGCAGTTACGGGGTTCACTATGGCTACACCTTC.

The J gene is TRBJ1-2, the V gene TRBV9; TRBD1 is a possible D gene (6 bases). V was cut by 0 bases and J by 4 bases, with 10 bases left in between. Germline CDR1 and CDR2: SGDLS and YYNGEE. The CDR3 totals 14 residues. The CDR3 reads CASSVGGGGYGYTF. The CDR3 DNA reads TGTGCCAGCAGCGTAGGGGGAGGGGGCTATGGCTACACCTTC.

The chain combines TRBV10-3 with TRBJ1-6; 7 positions agree with TRBD1. This CDR3 contains 16 residues. Germline V gene data show CDR1 as ENHRY and CDR2 as SYGVKD. Losses at the gene ends were 7 bases for V and 0 bases for J; bases not matched to a gene: 6. As DNA, the CDR3 is TGTGCCATCAAGTCTGACAGGGACTCCTATAATTCACCCCTCCACTTT. Protein product: CAIKSDRDSYNSPLHF.

This clone was seen only once. V gene TRBV11-3 combines with J gene TRBJ1-2; D possibly corresponds to TRBD1 (5 bases). Germline CDR1 reads SGHNT; CDR2 reads YENEEA. The CDR3 extends over 15 amino acids. Trimming removed 1 base from V and 3 bases from J, with 12 bases in between. CDR3: CASSLASGSDYGYTF. CDR3 DNA sequence: TGTGCCAGCAGCTTAGCGTCAGGGTCCGACTATGGCTACACCTTC. The entire variable domain, with the rest obtained from reference TRBV11-3 and TRBJ1-2, is as follows: EAGVVQSPRYKIIEKKQPVAFWCNPISGHNTLYWYLQNLGQGPELLIRYENEEAVDDSQLPKDRFSAERLKGVDSTLKIQPAELGDSAVYLCASSLASGSDYGYTFGSGTRLTVV.

This chain joins TRBV6-5 and TRBJ1-1, with D unresolved. This CDR3 spans 11 amino acids. Germline V lookup: CDR1 MNHEY, CDR2 SVGAGI. The CDR3 coding sequence is TGTGCTAGTAGGTTGAGCACTGAAGCTTTCTTT. Translation: CASRLSTEAFF.

The V and J genes are TRBV30 and TRBJ1-2, with D perhaps TRBD1 (6 bases). The CDR3 spans 13 residues. The V gene lost 2 bases and the J gene lost 8 bases, with 15 bases spanning the gap. The germline V gene encodes CDR1 GTSNPN and CDR2 SVGIG (reference sequence). CDR3 sequence: CAWSIGGLGGYTF. The CDR3 coding sequence is TGTGCCTGGAGTATCGGGGGGCTGGGGGGCTACACCTTC.

The chain employs TRBV7-2 and TRBJ2-1; 7 bases agree with TRBD2. Trimming took 1 base from V and 10 from J; bases not matched to a gene: 7. Germline V gene data show CDR1 as SGHTA and CDR2 as FQGNSA. The length of the CDR3 is 14 residues. The CDR3 spells CASSLVPGGGEQFF. CDR3 bases: TGTGCCAGCAGCTTAGTGCCGGGGGGAGGGGAGCAGTTCTTC. The full variable domain, with the rest looked up from reference TRBV7-2 and TRBJ2-1, is GAGVSQSPSNKVTEKGKDVELRCDPISGHTALYWYRQSLGQGLEFLIYFQGNSAPDKSGLPSDRFSAERTGGSVSTLTIQRTQQEDSAVYLCASSLVPGGGEQFFGPGTRLTVL.

This clone was recorded once. The V call is TRBV18, the J call TRBJ1-4, with a tentative D call TRBD1 (5 bases). The germline V and J ends were trimmed by 0 bases and 2 bases, with 7 bases remaining between them. The CDR3 is made up of 15 amino acids. Per germline, CDR1 KGHSH and CDR2 LQKENI. Here the CDR3 reads CASSPPGGTNEKLFF. CDR3 DNA: TGTGCCAGCTCACCACCGGGGGGTACTAATGAAAAACTGTTTTTT.

This chain links TRBV30 with TRBJ2-7; weak D call: TRBD2 (6 bases). The CDR3 is 16 amino acids. Deletions cut 0 bases from V and 0 bases from J, with 15 bases between. Germline CDR1 reads GTSNPN; CDR2 reads SVGIG (reference sequence). The DNA of the CDR3 is TGTGCCTGGAGTGTAAGGAGGGATTATAGCTCCTACGAGCAGTACTTC. Protein product: CAWSVRRDYSSYEQYF.

The chain employs TRBV28 and TRBJ2-7; D remains unclear. The V gene lost 5 bases and the J gene lost 0 bases, with 8 bases spanning the gap. The CDR3 length is 13 residues. Looked up from germline, CDR1 is MDHEN and CDR2 is SYDVKM. The CDR3 nucleotides read TGTGCCAGCAGTCCAGTCAGCTCCTACGAGCAGTACGTC. Protein: CASSPVSSYEQYV.

V and J are TRBV7-3 and TRBJ2-1; tentatively, D is TRBD2 (5 bases). Germline CDR1 and CDR2: SGHTA and FQGTGA. Trimming shortened V by 1 base and J by 9 bases, and 13 bases separated the two germline ends. This CDR3 contains 14 residues. CDR3 protein: CASSLMSGKGEQFF. The CDR3 region has the DNA TGTGCCAGCAGCTTAATGTCCGGGAAGGGTGAGCAGTTCTTC. Full variable domain (missing parts from reference TRBV7-3 and TRBJ2-1): GAGVSQTPSNKVTEKGKYVELRCDPISGHTALYWYRQSLGQGPEFLIYFQGTGAADDSGLPNDRFFAVRPEGSVSTLKIQRTERGDSAVYLCASSLMSGKGEQFFGPGTRLTVL.

This clone was recorded a few times. V usage is TRBV5-1 and J usage is TRBJ1-4; possible D gene TRBD1, 6 bases. V shed 0 bases and J shed 6 bases, with 9 bases lying between them. From germline, CDR1 is SGHRS and CDR2 YFSETQ. The CDR3 consists of 14 residues. The DNA for the CDR3 is TGCGCCAGCAGCTTGGCGGCAGGGGATGAAAAACTGTTTTTT. This translates into CASSLAAGDEKLFF.

The chain uses TRBV27 and TRBJ2-3; 11 bases match TRBD2. The V segment lost 5 bases and the J segment 5 bases; nucleotides outside the gene matches: 3. Germline V CDR1 and CDR2: MNHEY, SMNVEV (reference sequence). This CDR3 region has 14 residues. The CDR3 region is CASSLLAGEDTQYF. For the CDR3, the DNA is TGTGCCAGCAGTCTACTAGCGGGGGAAGATACGCAGTATTTT.